The clone carrying this TCR beta chain was found a few times. The antigen remains unidentified. This record comes from a study of CD8+CD57+ T cells in acquired aplastic anemia. Across the whole study: Sorted CD4+ and CD8+ cells gave an average of approximately 3.4 ug of DNA.

Researchers used genomic DNA as the template to profile TCR beta VDJ and CDR3. TCRdb itself ran the reads through MiXCR, one entry per CDR3 protein. The table records approximately 200,000 distinct CDR3 sequences, less than 65% of them present only once. Study-level points and caveats: In common between the patients and the controls were around 29 CD8+ CDR3 sequences. For CD8+ Simpson's diversity, patients and controls showed no significant difference.

The specimen sequenced was sorted CD4+, CD8+, or CD8+CD57+ T cells (not recorded which) from PBMCs. The sequence was collected from a human donor with severe aplastic anemia or a healthy control (not recorded which).

The CDR3 nucleotides are TGTGCCAGCAGCGGGAGGACAGGGGGGCCCGGGGAGCTGTTTTTT. It translates to CASSGRTGGPGELFF. The rearrangement uses TRBV12-1 and TRBJ2-2; TRBD1, the table's D call, lacks a check against the DNA. TRBV12-1 is given as a pseudogene. The CDR3 runs 15 residues.